This T cell receptor (beta chain) was sequenced for a study of cytomegalovirus exposure and HLA in healthy donors. About the research overall: About 79 million unique TCRs from HLA-typed donors were held in an early data release.

Note on this clone: Its antigen is as yet unknown.

Study results and caveats: Sequencing likely caused a cluster of highly shared sequence variants. The number of N-insertions in an Asian-associated ancestry cluster was reportedly below the approximately 690-donor mean in a later analysis. In vitro confirmation showed three CMV-associated chains to be CMV antigen specific.

Primers included in the PCR were 60 Vbeta and 13 Jbeta primers. The repertoire was sequenced with immunoSEQ multiplex PCR; TCRdb's copy has only in-frame clones and lacks some. The table has over 85,000 clones, approximately 80% seen once; the top ten hold around 3.4%. The CDR3 contains 13 residues. The germline gives CDR1 SGHTA, CDR2 FQGTGA. The V end was cut by 5 bases, the J end by 4 bases, with 11 bases between. This chain connects TRBV7-3 to TRBJ1-1; D remains ambiguous. This sequence was found in a man in his forties in good health and CMV-seronegative. Sequenced input: PBMCs. Here the CDR3 reads CASSQDPGTEAFF. For the CDR3, the DNA is TGTGCCAGCAGCCAGGATCCAGGCACTGAAGCTTTCTTT. Filled out from reference TRBV7-3 and TRBJ1-1, the complete variable domain reads GAGVSQTPSNKVTEKGKYVELRCDPISGHTALYWYRQSLGQGPEFLIYFQGTGAADDSGLPNDRFFAVRPEGSVSTLKIQRTERGDSAVYLCASSQDPGTEAFFGQGTRLTVV.